Following are 16 T cell receptor beta chains from one sample sequenced in a study of beta chain features in type 1 diabetes. Every isolated RNA sample was fully reverse transcribed, so sequencing captured expressed TCRB transcripts. TCRdb keeps only in-frame clones here, not all; method: immunoSEQ multiplex PCR. The data contain a few hundred thousand clones, about a tenth of them singletons. The sequenced sample consisted of central memory CD4+ T cells from blood. Receptors originate from a man aged 18-30 years in good health.

This clone was found many times. The chain is built from TRBV7-8 and TRBJ2-5, with 7 nucleotides matching TRBD2. Germline-derived CDR1 and CDR2 are SGHVS and FQNEAQ. J gave up 4 bases and V 3 bases, and 8 bases lay outside the gene matches. The CDR3 length is 15 residues. The CDR3 DNA is TGTGCCAGCAGCTTGGCGGGAGAGGGGCGAGAGACCCAGTACTTC. Its translation is CASSLAGEGRETQYF.

This clone has a handful of counts. V is TRBV28 and J is TRBJ2-1; D is possibly TRBD2 (6 bases). The germline V and J ends were trimmed by 1 base and 7 bases, with 14 bases remaining between them. Germline V gene sequence: CDR1 MDHEN, CDR2 SYDVKM. This CDR3 comprises 15 residues. The CDR3 spells CASSLSGSFINEQFF. CDR3 sequence (DNA): TGTGCCAGCAGTTTATCCGGGAGCTTCATTAATGAGCAGTTCTTC.

This clone has a handful of counts. The rearrangement joins TRBV11-3 to TRBJ2-2, with 9 bases lining up with TRBD1. The CDR3 sequence is 16 residues long. V trimming: 1 base; J trimming: 3 bases; junction bases outside the gene matches: 3. Germline V lookup: CDR1 SGHNT, CDR2 YENEEA. CDR3 protein: CASSLARTGDTGELFF. CDR3 coding DNA: TGTGCCAGCAGCTTAGCGCGGACAGGGGACACCGGGGAGCTGTTTTTT.

The chain recombines TRBV5-4 with TRBJ1-2; unclear D gene. The V gene's germline CDR1 is SGHNT and CDR2 YYREEE (reference sequence). The V and J ends lost 4 bases and 4 bases respectively, with 11 bases between them. This CDR3 is built from 13 residues. Here the CDR3 reads CASSAAGAYGYTF. CDR3 sequence (DNA): TGTGCCAGCAGCGCGGCGGGTGCCTATGGCTACACCTTC.

The chain employs TRBV30 and TRBJ2-3; 8 nucleotides line up with TRBD2. CDR1 GTSNPN and CDR2 SVGIG come from the germline V gene (reference sequence). This CDR3 is 12 amino acids long. The CDR3 nucleotides read TGTGGCGTTAGCGGGGACACAGATACGCAGTATTTT. Protein sequence: CGVSGDTDTQYF.

V gene TRBV14 combines with J gene TRBJ2-3, with D hard to call. Germline V lookup: CDR1 SGHDN, CDR2 FVKESK. With 1 base removed from V and 9 bases from J, the gap between germline ends came to 17 bases. This CDR3 is 15 amino acids long. In nucleotides, the CDR3 is TGTGCCAGCAGCCAAGTCGACATGCAGCAGTACACGCAGTATTTT. Its translation: CASSQVDMQQYTQYF.

V is TRBV6-1 and J is TRBJ2-5, with 11 bases identical to TRBD2. The germline V gene has CDR1 MNHNS and CDR2 SASEGT. The CDR3 sequence is 15 residues long. The J segment lost 4 bases and the V segment lost 6 bases, leaving 7 bases of the junction unmatched. Here the CDR3 DNA reads TGTGCCAGCAGCACTAGCGGGAGTGGGCGAGAGACCCAGTACTTC. This encodes CASSTSGSGRETQYF.

V and J are TRBV18 and TRBJ2-7; D perhaps matches TRBD1 (5 bases). Trimming took off 3 bases at V and 2 bases at J, with 11 bases between the two ends. Per germline, CDR1 KGHSH and CDR2 LQKENI. This CDR3 contains 14 residues. Written as DNA, the CDR3 is TGTGCCAGCTCACCCCAGACAGCTACCTACGAGCAGTACTTC. Translating it yields CASSPQTATYEQYF.

The chain recombines TRBV7-2 with TRBJ2-3; 8 positions agree with TRBD2. The trim removed 11 bases at V and 2 bases at J, leaving 18 bases unmatched. The CDR3 runs to 17 residues. Germline CDR1 SGHTA, CDR2 FQGNSA. The CDR3 coding sequence is TGTGCCTGCACCCAATTCGGACTAGCTGGAGCCACAGATACGCAGTATTTT. Protein: CACTQFGLAGATDTQYF. Drawing the rest from reference TRBV7-2 and TRBJ2-3, the complete variable domain is GAGVSQSPSNKVTEKGKDVELRCDPISGHTALYWYRQSLGQGLEFLIYFQGNSAPDKSGLPSDRFSAERTGGSVSTLTIQRTQQEDSAVYLCACTQFGLAGATDTQYFGPGTRLTVL.

This clone was counted many times. The V and J genes are TRBV10-3 and TRBJ2-7; D unclear. Germline CDR1 ENHRY, CDR2 SYGVKD. CDR3 length equals 12 residues. The germline V and J ends were trimmed by 3 bases and 5 bases, with 8 bases remaining between them. CDR3 DNA sequence: TGTGCCATCAGTGATTTTGGGGACGAGCAGTACTTC. Its protein product is CAISDFGDEQYF.

This clone was seen a handful of times. V and J are TRBV19 and TRBJ2-7, with no clear D. The CDR3 length is 17 residues. The V gene's germline CDR1 is LNHDA and CDR2 SQIVND (reference sequence). Trimming left V 1 base short and J 2 bases short, with 18 bases between. CDR3 amino acids: CASSIVPAPGQTYEQYF. The CDR3 DNA is TGTGCCAGTAGTATAGTTCCCGCCCCCGGGCAAACCTACGAGCAGTACTTC.

This clone has only a few counts. The chain has TRBV18 and TRBJ2-3; 7 bases align to TRBD2. CDR3 size: 16 residues. Germline V lookup: CDR1 KGHSH, CDR2 LQKENI. After removal of 3 bases from V and 2 bases from J, the junction contained 8 bases not matched to a gene. CDR3 in amino acids: CASSPHGLDVTDTQYF. The CDR3 nucleotides read TGTGCCAGCTCACCTCATGGACTAGACGTCACAGATACGCAGTATTTT.

The chain combines TRBV28 with TRBJ2-5; D remains unclear. CDR1 and CDR2 from the germline V gene are MDHEN and SYDVKM. V lost 9 bases to trimming and J lost 2 bases, with 10 bases between them. This CDR3 is 12 amino acids long. The CDR3 loop is CASGHGQETQYF. As DNA, the CDR3 is TGTGCCAGTGGGCACGGACAAGAGACCCAGTACTTC.

This clone has more than one count but fewer than ten. The chain recombines TRBV30 with TRBJ2-1, with 12 bases that match TRBD2. Germline assignment: CDR1 GTSNPN and CDR2 SVGIG (reference sequence). V lost 4 bases, J lost 7 bases, and 8 bases stayed unmatched. CDR3 length equals 15 residues. CDR3 region: CAWTMLAGGLNEQFF. The CDR3, as DNA: TGTGCCTGGACCATGCTAGCGGGAGGGCTGAATGAGCAGTTCTTC.

This clone was found many times. The V and J genes are TRBV2 and TRBJ2-1, with a possible D match to TRBD2 (6 bases). Germline lookup yields CDR1 SNHLY and CDR2 FYNNEI. Trimming left V 3 bases short and J 6 bases short, with 12 bases between. The CDR3 spans 14 residues. The CDR3 spells CASSENRGGNEQFF. The CDR3 DNA sequence: TGTGCCAGCAGTGAGAATAGGGGAGGCAATGAGCAGTTCTTC.

This clone was observed a handful of times. The chain combines TRBV5-6 with TRBJ2-1, with a weak D call TRBD1 (5 bases). Per germline, CDR1 SGHDT and CDR2 YYEEEE. V lost 1 base, J lost 7 bases, and 15 bases lay in between. The CDR3 covers 15 residues. For the CDR3, the DNA is TGTGCCAGCAGCTTGTTGACAGCCCAATGGAATGAGCAGTTCTTC. Amino acids: CASSLLTAQWNEQFF.